These 12 T cell receptor beta chains came from one sample sequenced in a study of beta chain features in type 1 diabetes. Expressed TCRB transcripts were sequenced after all isolated RNA was converted to cDNA. Only in-frame clones appear in the TCRdb table, and some are missing; sequencing was by immunoSEQ multiplex PCR. The data contain fewer than 250,000 clones, over 12% of them singletons. The sequenced material came from naive CD4+ T cells from blood. The source of these receptors is a woman between 35 and 50 years old in good health.

The V and J genes are TRBV19 and TRBJ2-1, with TRBD2 identical over 11 bases. From germline, CDR1 is LNHDA and CDR2 SQIVND (reference sequence). This CDR3 has 17 residues. J gave up 5 bases and V 4 bases, and 10 bases lay outside the gene matches. The chain's CDR3 is CASSTRAVLAGDNEQFF. CDR3 DNA: TGTGCCAGTAGTACCCGGGCTGTACTAGCGGGGGACAATGAGCAGTTCTTC.

This rearrangement joins TRBV20-1 to TRBJ2-7; perhaps TRBD1 as D (6 bases). Trimming took 6 bases from V and 2 from J, leaving 8 bases between them. This CDR3 contains 11 residues. Germline CDR1 DFQATT, CDR2 SNEGSKA (reference sequence). The CDR3 coding sequence is TGCAGTGCAAGGACAGCCTACGAGCAGTACTTC. This codes for CSARTAYEQYF.

This clone was found a few times. This sequence joins TRBV2 and TRBJ2-5; TRBD1 matches 8 bases. V lost 7 bases to trimming and J lost 2 bases; unmatched junction nucleotides: 3. This CDR3 is 13 amino acids long. Per germline, CDR1 SNHLY and CDR2 FYNNEI. The CDR3 sequence is CASNGQGQETQYF. CDR3 coding DNA: TGTGCCAGCAATGGACAGGGACAAGAGACCCAGTACTTC.

The gene calls are TRBV5-6 and TRBJ2-1, with TRBD1 identical over 7 bases. Germline V gene data show CDR1 as SGHDT and CDR2 as YYEEEE. V was clipped by 2 bases and J by 3 bases; unmatched bases: 5. The CDR3 length is 15 residues. Written as DNA, the CDR3 is TGTGCCAGCAGCTTCGACAGGGCACTCTACAATGAGCAGTTCTTC. Its translation: CASSFDRALYNEQFF.

As DNA, the CDR3 is TGTGCCAGTAGTAGAGGGACAGGGACAGATACGCAGTATTTT. Translated: CASSRGTGTDTQYF. The rearrangement links TRBV19 to TRBJ2-3; 9 nucleotides line up with TRBD1. The V gene end was trimmed by 4 bases and the J gene end by 3 bases; junction bases not matched to a gene: 2. This CDR3 has 14 residues. The germline CDR1 and CDR2 sequences are LNHDA and SQIVND (reference sequence).

This clone has more than one count but fewer than ten. The genes are TRBV5-1 and TRBJ2-1; D gene unclear. The CDR3 spans 13 residues. Trimming stripped 2 bases from V and 8 bases from J, with 11 bases between. Germline lookup yields CDR1 SGHRS and CDR2 YFSETQ. The CDR3 bases are TGCGCCAGCAGCTTACCGGCGGCCCATGAGCAGTTCTTC. As protein: CASSLPAAHEQFF.

This clone was observed a handful of times. The chain recombines TRBV11-2 with TRBJ2-1; 10 positions match TRBD2. There are 16 residues in the CDR3. V was clipped by 1 base and J by 4 bases; unmatched bases: 4. CDR1 is SGHAT and CDR2 is FQNNGV in the germline V gene. CDR3 loop: CASSLASTSGYNEQFF. The CDR3, as DNA: TGTGCCAGCAGCTTAGCCTCGACTAGCGGGTACAATGAGCAGTTCTTC.

The J gene is TRBJ2-3, the V gene TRBV5-4; the match to TRBD1 covers 9 bases. There are 17 residues in the CDR3. CDR1 and CDR2 from the germline V gene are SGHNT and YYREEE (reference sequence). Trimming at V came to 4 bases and at J to 4 bases, leaving 13 bases not matched to a gene. As DNA, the CDR3 is TGTGCCAGCAGCCTGGGAGACTCGGGACAGGGTGCAGATACGCAGTATTTT. Amino acids: CASSLGDSGQGADTQYF.

The rearrangement links TRBV18 to TRBJ1-5; 11 nucleotides match TRBD1. The CDR3 spans 18 residues. After removal of 2 bases from V and 0 bases from J, the junction contained 6 bases not matched to a gene. The germline gives CDR1 KGHSH, CDR2 LQKENI. The CDR3: CASSPIGQGANSNQPQHF. CDR3 sequence (DNA): TGTGCCAGCTCACCAATAGGACAGGGGGCAAATAGCAATCAGCCCCAGCATTTT.

This clone has only a few counts. The chain uses TRBV25-1 and TRBJ1-2; 8 positions agree with TRBD1. The CDR3 has 16 residues. Germline trimming cut 1 base from V and 6 bases from J; bases unmatched to any gene: 10. Germline loops: CDR1 MGHDK, CDR2 SYGVNS. CDR3 sequence reads: CASSEFRTGKFNGYTF. As DNA, the CDR3 is TGTGCCAGCAGTGAATTCAGGACAGGGAAATTCAATGGCTACACCTTC.

This clone was observed a handful of times. The rearrangement joins TRBV14 to TRBJ2-7, with 8 bases matching TRBD1. This CDR3 comprises 15 residues. The germline CDR1 and CDR2 sequences are SGHDN and FVKESK. The trim removed 0 bases at V and 1 base at J, leaving 2 bases unmatched. Here the CDR3 reads CASSQDRTGSYEQYF. CDR3 nucleotide sequence: TGTGCCAGCAGCCAAGACAGGACAGGGTCCTACGAGCAGTACTTC. The variable domain in full, completed from reference TRBV14 and TRBJ2-7, reads EAGVTQFPSHSVIEKGQTVTLRCDPISGHDNLYWYRRVMGKEIKFLLHFVKESKQDESGMPNNRFLAERTGGTYSTLKVQPAELEDSGVYFCASSQDRTGSYEQYFGPGTRLTVT.

The rearrangement uses TRBV6-6 and TRBJ1-5; TRBD1 matches at 7 bases. Germline CDR1 and CDR2: MNHNY and SVGAGI (reference sequence). The CDR3 runs 13 residues. Trimming removed 6 bases from V and 3 bases from J; junction bases left unmatched: 2. CDR3 residues: CASRGTANQPQHF. As DNA, the CDR3 is TGTGCCAGCAGGGGGACAGCCAATCAGCCCCAGCATTTT.